Included here is one T cell receptor beta chain sequence, with context. Original data processing: Reference gene primer amplification gave nucleated cell count estimates. Libraries were prepared by immunoSEQ multiplex PCR; TCRdb keeps only in-frame clonotypes and omits some of them. The V and J calls and clone size come from that table; D and trimming were worked out from the DNA. The sample has some 400,000 clones, around 87% seen once. Germline assignment: CDR1 KGHSY and CDR2 FQNENV. This CDR3 region has 16 residues. V shed 4 bases, J shed 5 bases, and the junction held 12 bases outside the gene matches. The data are from a study of blood T cell repertoires in COVID-19. Study-level information: Spain, Italy and the United States supplied samples that represented acute and convalescent COVID-19. T cells, B-cell-depleted T cells, or PBMCs provided the cDNA or gDNA that served as material.

The TCR was taken from a woman under 40 with COVID-19, enrolled during active disease. Sequencing used peripheral blood. The chain has TRBV16 and TRBJ2-5; TRBD2 matches 8 bases. In DNA form, the CDR3 reads TGTGCCAGCAGCCCCTTAGGCGGTAGCGGGATGGAGACCCAGTACTTC. Translated, it gives CASSPLGGSGMETQYF.